The table lists the clone carrying this TCR beta chain with a few counts. V gave up 4 bases and J gave up 4 bases, with 13 bases separating them. The CDR3 spans 14 residues. Germline V gene sequence: CDR1 SNHLY, CDR2 FYNNEI. Here immunoSEQ multiplex PCR was the method, and the copy in TCRdb shows in-frame clones only, minus some. The table shows hundreds of thousands of clones, with approximately 85% occurring only once. This sample was included in a study of shared T cell receptors in the human thymus. The same sample was also used in a study of human thymus T cells. In that study: Thymic resections from corrective heart surgery supplied the tissue. Gene usage (both V and J) appeared biased in thymic and blood repertoires. Reports from related research described highly overlapping thymic repertoires among unrelated individuals.

Sequencing was done on a sample of thymocytes. The TCR comes from a girl less than two years old with a congenital heart defect. The chain combines TRBV2 with TRBJ1-2; D remains unclear. The DNA of the CDR3 is TGTGCCAGCAGTGGGCCTCAGATGCTCTATGGCTACACCTTC. Its protein is CASSGPQMLYGYTF.